The next 18 T cell receptor beta chains were all read from a single sample in a study of blood T cell repertoires in COVID-19. Profiled with immunoSEQ multiplex PCR; TCRdb holds only in-frame clones, not every one. The sample lists a few hundred thousand clones; approximately 84% were seen once. The sequenced material came from peripheral blood. The receptors here all came from a human donor in a cohort sampled during active COVID-19.

The V call is TRBV11-2, the J call TRBJ2-3, with D maybe TRBD1 (5 bases). The CDR3 length is 16 residues. V lost 5 bases and J lost 3, with 18 bases in between. Germline assignment: CDR1 SGHAT and CDR2 FQNNGV. This CDR3 is CASSPAPTGPTDTQYF. In nucleotides, the CDR3 is TGTGCCAGCAGCCCAGCCCCTACAGGACCAACAGATACGCAGTATTTT.

This clone was observed many times. The chain is built from TRBV19 and TRBJ1-2; TRBD1 aligns across 7 bases. Germline trimming cut 5 bases from V and 6 bases from J; bases unmatched to any gene: 9. Per germline, CDR1 LNHDA and CDR2 SQIVND (reference sequence). The CDR3 runs to 14 residues. In DNA form, the CDR3 reads TGTGCCAGTAGTCCGGACAGGTCAATTAATGGCTACACCTTC. Translated: CASSPDRSINGYTF. Using reference TRBV19 and TRBJ1-2 for the parts outside the CDR3, the full variable domain is DGGITQSPKYLFRKEGQNVTLSCEQNLNHDAMYWYRQDPGQGLRLIYYSQIVNDFQKGDIAEGYSVSREKKESFPLTVTSAQKNPTAFYLCASSPDRSINGYTFGSGTRLTVV.

V and J are TRBV5-1 and TRBJ2-7; 7 bases are shared with TRBD1. In germline, CDR1 is SGHRS, CDR2 YFSETQ. V lost 4 bases to trimming and J lost 7 bases; unmatched junction nucleotides: 11. The CDR3 loop spans 14 amino acids. The chain's CDR3 is CASSIGQVLLEQYF. The CDR3 bases are TGCGCCAGCAGCATCGGACAGGTACTTCTAGAGCAGTACTTC. Filled out from reference TRBV5-1 and TRBJ2-7, the complete variable domain reads KAGVTQTPRYLIKTRGQQVTLSCSPISGHRSVSWYQQTPGQGLQFLFEYFSETQRNKGNFPGRFSGRQFSNSRSEMNVSTLELGDSALYLCASSIGQVLLEQYFGPGTRLTVT.

The rearrangement uses TRBV18 and TRBJ2-5; TRBD2 might be the D (5 bases). Germline V gene sequence: CDR1 KGHSH, CDR2 LQKENI. The CDR3 contains 14 residues. Trimming stripped 0 bases from V and 2 bases from J, with 7 bases between. Written as DNA, the CDR3 is TGTGCCAGCTCACCACCGCGGGTTCAAGAGACCCAGTACTTC. Its protein is CASSPPRVQETQYF.

On this clone: Other DNA variants within this sample encode the same CDR3. J is TRBJ2-3 and V is TRBV12-3 or TRBV12-4, with D perhaps matching TRBD2 (5 bases). V lost 6 bases and J 3 bases, leaving 10 bases between the germline ends. This CDR3 has 13 amino acids. The CDR3, as DNA: TGTGCCAGCAGCCAAACTAGGACAGATACGCAGTATTTT. As protein: CASSQTRTDTQYF.

The chain combines TRBV18 with TRBJ1-4; 7 bases are a match to TRBD1. The CDR3 runs to 15 residues. The V gene end was trimmed by 1 base and the J gene end by 2 bases; junction bases not matched to a gene: 1. The germline V gene encodes CDR1 KGHSH and CDR2 LQKENI. The CDR3, as DNA: TGTGCCAGCTCACCACGACAGGGTACTAATGAAAAACTGTTTTTT. Residues: CASSPRQGTNEKLFF.

This chain connects TRBV2 to TRBJ2-5, with D hard to call. From germline, CDR1 is SNHLY and CDR2 FYNNEI. The CDR3 loop spans 12 amino acids. Trimming cost V 10 bases and J 3 bases, with 12 bases left between them. The DNA of the CDR3 is TGTGCCACCTCTTTCGTTGAAGAGACCCAGTACTTC. This sequence encodes CATSFVEETQYF.

The chain uses TRBV28 and TRBJ1-2; no clear D gene. V was shortened by 10 bases and J by 1 base, with 7 bases between the two germline ends. There are 11 residues in the CDR3. Germline V gives CDR1 MDHEN, CDR2 SYDVKM. In DNA form, the CDR3 reads TGTGCCACCACAATTAACTATGGCTACACCTTC. Its translation is CATTINYGYTF.

The rearrangement links TRBV10-3 to TRBJ2-7; TRBD1 matches 8 bases. The trim removed 0 bases at V and 2 bases at J, leaving 12 bases unmatched. Germline V gives CDR1 ENHRY, CDR2 SYGVKD. The CDR3 length is 18 residues. The CDR3: CAISESVLGSGGAYEQYF. For the CDR3, the DNA is TGTGCCATCAGTGAGTCTGTTTTGGGATCAGGGGGCGCCTACGAGCAGTACTTC.

The chain is built from TRBV15 and TRBJ2-4, with 11 bases identical to TRBD2. The germline gives CDR1 LNHNV, CDR2 YYDKDF (reference sequence). Trimming took 4 bases from V and 2 from J; bases not matched to a gene: 4. This CDR3 has 16 amino acids. Here the CDR3 reads CATSKGLAVTKNIQYF. DNA of the CDR3: TGTGCCACCAGCAAGGGACTAGCGGTAACCAAAAACATTCAGTACTTC.

The sample holds a few counts of this clone. This sequence joins TRBV27 and TRBJ1-1, with D perhaps matching TRBD1 (5 bases). The CDR3 contains 15 residues. The germline V gene has CDR1 MNHEY and CDR2 SMNVEV (reference sequence). Deletions cut 4 bases from V and 0 bases from J, with 12 bases between. The CDR3 spells CASSYGGRVNTEAFF. The CDR3 DNA is TGTGCCAGCAGTTACGGGGGACGGGTGAACACTGAAGCTTTCTTT.

V gene TRBV18 combines with J gene TRBJ2-7, with 14 nucleotides matching TRBD2. V lost 3 bases to trimming and J lost 6 bases; unmatched junction nucleotides: 13. From germline, CDR1 is KGHSH and CDR2 LQKENI. This CDR3 contains 18 residues. CDR3 residues: CASSPRVGTSGSMGEQYF. DNA for the CDR3: TGTGCCAGCTCACCTAGAGTCGGGACTAGCGGGAGTATGGGCGAGCAGTACTTC.

V usage is TRBV11-2 and J usage is TRBJ2-7; TRBD2 matches 9 bases. This CDR3 spans 15 amino acids. Germline V CDR1 and CDR2: SGHAT, FQNNGV. The ends lost 0 bases at V and 4 bases at J; junction bases unmatched: 4. The CDR3 coding sequence is TGTGCCAGCAGCTTAGAGCGGGGGGGCTTGTACGAGCAGTACTTC. It codes for CASSLERGGLYEQYF.

The V and J genes are TRBV29-1 and TRBJ2-1; 7 bases are shared with TRBD1. J was trimmed by 8 bases and V by 3 bases; bases with no gene match: 10. The CDR3 runs to 14 residues. The germline V gene has CDR1 SQVTM and CDR2 ANQGSEA. CDR3 protein: CSVEGRDSSYEQFF. The CDR3 DNA follows: TGCAGCGTTGAGGGCCGGGACAGTTCATATGAGCAGTTCTTC.

V gene TRBV5-1 combines with J gene TRBJ2-2; TRBD1 matches 7 bases. The junction had 9 bases not matched to a gene; V was cut back by 2 bases and J by 5 bases. The CDR3 runs to 16 residues. In germline, CDR1 is SGHRS, CDR2 YFSETQ. The CDR3 bases are TGCGCCAGCAGCTTTCTCGGGACAGCCAAAACCGGGGAGCTGTTTTTT. Protein product: CASSFLGTAKTGELFF.

The chain recombines TRBV7-9 with TRBJ2-4; D unresolved. The CDR3 runs 13 residues. V lost 10 bases to trimming and J lost 0 bases, with 10 bases between them. Germline CDR1 and CDR2: SEHNR and FQNEAQ (reference sequence). In nucleotides, the CDR3 is TGTGCCATCGCGGAGCCAGCCAAAAACATTCAGTACTTC. Protein: CAIAEPAKNIQYF. Full variable domain (outside the CDR3, taken from reference TRBV7-9 and TRBJ2-4): DTGVSQNPRHKITKRGQNVTFRCDPISEHNRLYWYRQTLGQGPEFLTYFQNEAQLEKSRLLSDRFSAERPKGSFSTLEIQRTEQGDSAMYLCAIAEPAKNIQYFGAGTRLSVL.

This chain joins TRBV7-8 and TRBJ2-1; 9 bases map to TRBD1. This CDR3 is built from 12 residues. Germline V lookup: CDR1 SGHVS, CDR2 FQNEAQ. V was clipped by 6 bases and J by 10 bases; unmatched bases: 4. The CDR3 sequence is CASRGQGNEQFF. In DNA form, the CDR3 reads TGTGCCAGCAGGGGACAGGGAAACGAGCAGTTCTTC.

The gene calls are TRBV5-6 and TRBJ2-7; TRBD2 aligns across 7 bases. Germline V gives CDR1 SGHDT, CDR2 YYEEEE. The CDR3 contains 16 residues. Trimming removed 2 bases from V and 5 bases from J; junction bases left unmatched: 13. CDR3 bases: TGTGCCAGCAGCTTACTGACTAGCATGAGCGCCCACGAGCAGTACTTC. This translates into CASSLLTSMSAHEQYF. Complete variable domain (other parts from reference TRBV5-6 and TRBJ2-7): DAGVTQSPTHLIKTRGQQVTLRCSPKSGHDTVSWYQQALGQGPQFIFQYYEEEERQRGNFPDRFSGHQFPNYSSELNVNALLLGDSALYLCASSLLTSMSAHEQYFGPGTRLTVT.